The text below deals with one T cell receptor (beta chain). There is no known antigen for this receptor. Base qualities are missing; no much larger clone stands one base away. The entry originates in a study of blood T cell repertoires in COVID-19 (dated by TCRdb to 2020 to 2022). Broadly, across the study: Samples covering the acute and convalescent phases of COVID-19 were provided by collaborators in the United States, Italy and Spain. Where HLA class I and class II types were available, the types were taken from metadata supplied by the sample provider, not from assay-based typing. A de-identified subject ID, COVID-19 status, age in years and sex were almost always included in the sample metadata. The repertoires were made available in a free public database intended to serve as a resource for research on the immune response to SARS-CoV-2. The material from the prospective study consisted of cDNA or gDNA derived from T cells, B-cell-depleted T cells, or PBMCs. The dataset comprised deeply sampled blood TCRbeta repertoires from subjects exposed to, actively infected with, or recovered from COVID-19. Samples came from the ongoing ImmuneRACE study (first 160 participants) plus 1,254 subjects from 6 global collaborators. The full study reports these points: Clinical and demographic metadata were provided uncurated, with the amount varying by source and participant.

The germline V gene yields SGHVS for CDR1 and FNYEAQ for CDR2. V lost 4 bases and J lost 2 bases, and the count of bases not matched to a germline gene is 2. The CDR3, cysteine through phenylalanine, is 15 amino acids long. Of all the DNA, just the CDR3 is kept, 45 bases in frame from base 1. Participants in the prospective study were enrolled through a virtual design, were aged about 18 to 100 years, and lived in about 25 United States geographic areas. To assign participants to cohorts, the prospective study relied on clinical history that participants themselves reported in a screening survey and a study questionnaire. For ImmuneRACE Cohort 3, a participant was defined as recovered based on two consecutive negative NP/OP PCR tests, clearance by a healthcare professional, or resolution of symptoms. In the prospective study, whole blood, serum and a nasopharyngeal or oropharyngeal swab were collected from each participant by mobile phlebotomists. Additional blood draws and questionnaires over an approximately two-month period could optionally be provided by prospective study participants. Before DNA extraction, blood samples from the prospective study were shipped at room temperature or frozen.

TCRbeta CDR3 regions were amplified from genomic DNA by means of the immunoSEQ Assay, a bias-controlled multiplex PCR. The authors processed their data as follows. The number of nucleated cells in each sample was estimated by amplification of reference gene primers within the assay. To quantify the absolute abundance of each unique TCRbeta CDR3 rearrangement, sequence reads were collapsed and filtered. Productive Simpson clonality was computed per sample as the square root of Simpson's diversity index over productive rearrangements. Held by TCRdb, this immuneACCESS table contains in-frame sequences only and omits some clones. Under half of the omission traces to an unresolved V gene where checked; the cause of the rest is unknown. The V and J calls and the clone size are those of that table, but D and trimming were determined from the DNA. Within this sample are over 150,000 clones, with approximately 89% of them counted one time only. Jointly, the top ten make up approximately 6.2% of the sample.

The sample comprised PBMCs or T cells enriched from blood (not recorded which). The receptor was derived from a man between 35 and 55 years old who had recovered from COVID-19. In this chain, TRBV7-6 is recombined with TRBJ2-7; 13 nucleotides in the junction match TRBD2. The DNA is TGTGCCAGCAGCTCGGGACTAGCGGGGCCCTACGAGCAGTACTTC. Its translation is CASSSGLAGPYEQYF.